The 7 T cell receptor beta chains presented below share a single source sample, sequenced in a study of T-cell memory formation after mild COVID-19. TCRdb used MiXCR to reprocess the 5' RACE reads, holding one entry per CDR3 protein. Here the sample spans 350,000 to 500,000 distinct CDR3 sequences, around 20% being singletons. Sequencing input: PBMCs or a T cell subset sorted from them (not recorded which). The receptors were sampled from an adult woman who had mild COVID-19 (a few samples of this study predate the infection). Cell type and time point are not known.

The chain links TRBV20-1 to TRBJ1-2, with D unclear. Per the germline V gene, CDR1 is DFQATT and CDR2 is SNEGSKA (reference sequence). Trimming removed 0 bases at V and 2 bases at J, with 13 bases between. The CDR3 has 15 amino acids. The CDR3 region is CSARDPLTLNYGYTF. DNA for the CDR3: TGCAGTGCTAGAGATCCCCTCACCCTAAACTATGGCTACACCTTC.

In its sample, this clonotype was seen many times. Written as DNA, the CDR3 is TGTGCCAGCTGGGGACGTTCCTCAGAAGCTTTCTTT. Translated, it gives CASWGRSSEAFF. V usage is TRBV7-2 and J usage is TRBJ1-1; tentative D call: TRBD1 (5 bases). The V gene lost 8 bases and the J gene lost 8 bases, with 15 bases spanning the gap. The CDR3 is 12 residues long. The V gene's germline CDR1 is SGHTA and CDR2 FQGNSA.

This clonotype has just a few counts. The chain uses TRBV5-1 and TRBJ2-5, with 9 bases lining up with TRBD2. This CDR3 is 15 amino acids long. The junction had 5 bases not matched to a gene; V was cut back by 3 bases and J by 2 bases. Germline V lookup: CDR1 SGHRS, CDR2 YFSETQ. CDR3 loop: CASSSTSGRQETQYF. The CDR3 coding sequence is TGCGCCAGCAGCTCGACTAGCGGCCGACAAGAGACCCAGTACTTC.

This clonotype was picked up a small number of times. J is TRBJ2-1 and V is TRBV12-3 or TRBV12-4; 7 bases are a match to TRBD2. After removal of 6 bases from V and 4 bases from J, the junction contained 3 bases not matched to a gene. The CDR3 sequence is 13 residues long. The CDR3 nucleotides are TGTGCCAGCAGAGTAGCGGGTTACAATGAGCAGTTCTTC. It encodes CASRVAGYNEQFF.

The CDR3 bases are TGTGCCAGCAGCTTTGGGGAGATGGGACGGGGGCCCTACGAGCAGTACTTC. Protein: CASSFGEMGRGPYEQYF. The V call is TRBV11-2, the J call TRBJ2-7; D assignment may be TRBD1 or TRBD2 (6 bases each). The ends were cut back, 3 bases at V and 2 bases at J, with 20 bases in the middle. The CDR3 is made up of 17 amino acids. Germline CDR1 SGHAT, CDR2 FQNNGV.

CDR3 DNA sequence: TGTGCCAGCAGCAATGGACCGAACTCTGGAAACACCATATATTTT. Translated, it gives CASSNGPNSGNTIYF. The V call is TRBV5-4, the J call TRBJ1-3, with no clear D. Germline CDR1 and CDR2: SGHNT and YYREEE (reference sequence). V dropped 4 bases and J dropped 0 bases, with 11 bases sitting between them. The length of the CDR3 is 15 residues.

The rearrangement uses TRBV6-5 and TRBJ2-7; 8 nucleotides match TRBD1. The CDR3 contains 14 residues. Germline V CDR1 and CDR2: MNHEY, SVGAGI. The V gene end was trimmed by 2 bases and the J gene end by 4 bases; junction bases not matched to a gene: 4. This CDR3 reads CASSYGDRQYEQYF. CDR3 bases: TGTGCCAGCAGTTACGGGGACAGGCAGTACGAGCAGTACTTC.